This TCR beta chain was identified in a study of blood T cell repertoires in COVID-19. Study summary: The study drew acute and convalescent COVID-19 samples from the United States, Italy and Spain. In each case, the material was cDNA or gDNA derived from T cells, B-cell-depleted T cells, or PBMCs.

The V and J ends lost 0 bases and 2 bases respectively, with 7 bases between them. CDR3 length: 14 amino acids. CDR1 and CDR2 (germline): KGHSH, LQKENI. Authors' methods: From reference gene primer amplification, estimates of nucleated cell counts were derived. Assay: immunoSEQ multiplex PCR; the TCRdb copy retains only in-frame clones and omits some. That table furnishes V, J and clone size, whereas the DNA furnished D and trimming. This sample yields a few hundred thousand clones, of which 70% to 90% are seen a single time; about 4% belongs to the top ten. The V call is TRBV18, the J call TRBJ1-1; D uncertain. Sequenced input: peripheral blood. The sequence came from a man aged 18 to 30 with active or convalescent COVID-19. The CDR3, as DNA: TGTGCCAGCTCACCACCTAGCCGAAACACTGAAGCTTTCTTT. This sequence encodes CASSPPSRNTEAFF.